A single TCR beta chain is shown here with its context. Its antigen remains unknown. Amplification used primers for 54 TRBV and 13 TRBJ segments. The data were produced by immunoSEQ multiplex PCR, yet TCRdb's version contains in-frame clones alone and is incomplete. Seen here are 55,000 to 80,000 clones, roughly 78% observed once, and the top ten hold about 1.6%. Trimming pared 4 bases from V and 7 bases from J, leaving 13 bases between. The CDR3 covers 13 residues. Germline assignment: CDR1 LNHDA and CDR2 SQIVND (reference sequence). This sample is drawn from a study of T cell repertoires and HLA-DP antigens.

V and J are TRBV19 and TRBJ1-1, with D uncertain. Sequencing was performed on CD4+ T cells from PBMCs. The clonotype was recovered from a man between 60 and 70 years old in good health and CMV-seronegative. The CDR3 is CASSTTVEGEAFF. The CDR3 region has the DNA TGTGCCAGTAGTACCACAGTGGAAGGTGAAGCTTTCTTT.